The TCR beta chain under discussion was sequenced for a study of CD8 T cells in Susac syndrome. The germline V gene has CDR1 MRHNA and CDR2 SNTAGT. The CDR3 extends over 15 amino acids. With 0 bases clipped from V and 11 bases from J, the junction kept 8 bases outside the gene matches. After extraction with the RNeasy kit, about 0.45 to 1 ug of the RNA was reverse transcribed using random hexamers. A multiplex approach, immunoSEQ multiplex PCR, amplified TCR beta CDR3 across 54 Vbeta and 13 Jbeta. TCRdb itself ran the immunoSEQ multiplex PCR reads through MiXCR, one entry per CDR3 protein. Of under 150,000 distinct CDR3 sequences in the sample, approximately 89% were seen once. Sequencing of TCR beta, carried out with a high-throughput approach, was applied to CD8+ and CD4+ T cells from the blood. The multiple sclerosis control group was made up of treatment-naive patients with stable or active relapsing-remitting disease. Purification of the CD8+ and CD4+ T cells relied on negative isolation, and TEMRA cells underwent FACS enrichment.

The specimen was CD8+ T cells from PBMCs. The TCR originated in a human donor with multiple sclerosis. The chain couples TRBV6-4 to TRBJ1-5, with 9 bases aligning to TRBD1. The chain's CDR3 is CASSDSGTGQGAQHF. In DNA, the CDR3 is TGTGCCAGCAGTGACTCTGGGACAGGGCAAGGGGCCCAGCATTTT.